The TCR beta chain described here comes from a study of OX40 agonist ivuxolimab in advanced cancers. Study observations and caveats: At 0.1 to 3.0 mg/kg, CD4+ and CD8+ blood T cells expanded clonally by week 6.

CDR3 length: 14 amino acids. V shed 2 bases and J shed 7 bases, with 9 bases lying between them. CDR1 WNHNN and CDR2 SYGVQD come from the germline V gene (reference sequence). About this clone itself: Its antigen is not known.

The protocol was immunoSEQ multiplex PCR, while the TCRdb copy is restricted to in-frame clones and leaves out a portion. The table lists tens of thousands of clones, approximately 83% of them singletons, with more than 12% in the top ten. A history of autoimmune disease or systemic immunosuppression excluded patients. The V gene is TRBV10-1, the J gene TRBJ1-6; D perhaps matches TRBD1 (6 bases). Sequenced material: CD4+ or CD8+ T cells sorted from blood, taken in a trial of the OX40 agonist ivuxolimab. This TCR was recovered from an adult with an advanced solid tumor such as melanoma, head and neck, liver or kidney cancer. The CDR3 bases are TGCGCCAGCAGTGAGGCAGGGGCGAATTCACCCCTCCACTTT. This gives the protein CASSEAGANSPLHF.